The 29 T cell receptor beta chains presented below share a single source sample, sequenced in a study of beta chain features in type 1 diabetes. Expressed TCRB transcripts were sequenced because the entire RNA isolate underwent reverse transcription. The data were produced by immunoSEQ multiplex PCR, yet TCRdb's version contains in-frame clones alone and is incomplete. The data hold about 620,000 clones, with 15% to 18% observed a single time. Sequencing was done on a sample of naive CD4+ T cells from blood. The receptors originated from a man aged 18 to 35 in good health.

In its sample, this clone was seen a few times. The chain combines TRBV6-1 with TRBJ2-7, with a weak D call TRBD1 (5 bases). CDR1 is MNHNS and CDR2 is SASEGT in the germline V gene. V shed 3 bases and J shed 0 bases, with 15 bases lying between them. The CDR3 totals 16 residues. CDR3 sequence reads: CASSDLKGLSSYEQYF. The CDR3 region has the DNA TGTGCCAGCAGTGATCTGAAGGGGTTAAGCTCCTACGAGCAGTACTTC.

This rearrangement joins TRBV30 to TRBJ1-1; D not certain. This CDR3 region has 13 residues. Deletions cut 1 base from V and 1 base from J, with 7 bases between. CDR1 is GTSNPN, CDR2 SVGIG, per germline (reference sequence). This chain's CDR3 is CAWSGLRNTEAFF. The CDR3 nucleotides are TGTGCCTGGAGTGGGCTCCGGAACACTGAAGCTTTCTTT.

This clone was seen only a few times. The V and J genes are TRBV29-1 and TRBJ1-1; D unclear. V lost 2 bases, J lost 0 bases, and 7 bases lay in between. The CDR3 loop spans 13 amino acids. Germline assignment: CDR1 SQVTM and CDR2 ANQGSEA. The CDR3 here is CSVETGVNTEAFF. DNA for the CDR3: TGCAGCGTTGAAACGGGTGTGAACACTGAAGCTTTCTTT.

The sample holds a few counts of this clone. The rearrangement joins TRBV19 to TRBJ1-5; D not resolved. In germline, CDR1 is LNHDA, CDR2 SQIVND (reference sequence). V gave up 5 bases and J gave up 7 bases, with 3 bases separating them. The CDR3 totals 10 residues. CDR3 sequence reads: CASSSQPQHF. The CDR3 nucleotides read TGTGCCAGTAGTTCCCAGCCCCAGCATTTT.

The gene calls are TRBV6-5 and TRBJ1-3, with D possibly matching TRBD1 (5 bases). The V and J ends lost 11 bases and 4 bases respectively, with 21 bases between them. CDR3 length equals 15 residues. CDR1 MNHEY and CDR2 SVGAGI come from the germline V gene. The CDR3 DNA sequence: TGTGCCGCCTACCACTGGGGCAGGGAGGGAAACACCATATATTTT. It is translated as CAAYHWGREGNTIYF.

The J gene is TRBJ2-1, the V gene TRBV19; D is unclear. Trimming took off 7 bases at V and 0 bases at J, with 10 bases between the two ends. The CDR3 runs to 14 residues. Looked up from germline, CDR1 is LNHDA and CDR2 is SQIVND (reference sequence). CDR3 sequence reads: CASTSPGSYNEQFF. CDR3 DNA: TGTGCCAGTACTTCTCCGGGCTCCTACAATGAGCAGTTCTTC.

The chain recombines TRBV4-3 with TRBJ1-1; D is undetermined. This CDR3 is built from 16 residues. Between the trimmed V and J ends, which lost 0 bases and 4 bases, there was a span of 15 bases. Germline V gene data show CDR1 as LGHNA and CDR2 as YSLEER. CDR3 in amino acids: CASSQDRAHRPTEAFF. For the CDR3, the DNA is TGCGCCAGCAGCCAAGATAGGGCCCACCGGCCCACTGAAGCTTTCTTT.

The sample holds a few counts of this clone. This chain links TRBV6-5 with TRBJ1-2; weak D call: TRBD1 (6 bases). CDR3 size: 13 residues. V lost 6 bases to trimming and J lost 8 bases, with 16 bases between them. The germline V gene has CDR1 MNHEY and CDR2 SVGAGI. CDR3 bases: TGTGCCAGCAGGGAGACAGGCCAATTAGGCTACACCTTC. Protein product: CASRETGQLGYTF.

About this clone: The same CDR3 also results from other DNA sequences found in this sample. This chain uses TRBV7-9 with TRBJ1-5; the D is unclear. The CDR3 length is 13 residues. With 2 bases removed from V and 4 bases from J, the gap between germline ends came to 6 bases. Germline-derived CDR1 and CDR2 are SEHNR and FQNEAQ (reference sequence). CDR3 in DNA: TGTGCCAGCAGCTTATCGGGTAATCAGCCCCAGCATTTT. The encoded protein is CASSLSGNQPQHF.

The chain uses TRBV10-3 and TRBJ2-2; D gene unclear. Trimming took off 3 bases at V and 5 bases at J, with 13 bases between the two ends. CDR1 is ENHRY and CDR2 is SYGVKD in the germline V gene. The CDR3 totals 15 residues. CDR3 residues: CAISDSGVRTGELFF. DNA of the CDR3: TGTGCCATCAGTGATTCGGGCGTAAGAACCGGGGAGCTGTTTTTT.

This clone was picked up a small number of times. The chain uses TRBV2 and TRBJ2-7, with 8 bases lining up with TRBD2. The V segment lost 5 bases and the J segment 3 bases; nucleotides outside the gene matches: 15. This CDR3 contains 17 residues. Germline V lookup: CDR1 SNHLY, CDR2 FYNNEI. The CDR3 region is CASSLTRLASPHYEQYF. DNA for the CDR3: TGTGCCAGCAGTCTGACGCGACTAGCGTCGCCTCACTACGAGCAGTACTTC.

This clone was seen a handful of times. This chain uses TRBV5-7 with TRBJ2-3; 9 nucleotides match TRBD1. TRBV5-7 is an ORF, with its function uncertain. V was pared by 2 bases and J by 0 bases, with 4 bases of the junction left unmatched. CDR3 length equals 16 residues. The CDR3 reads CASSFPGQGSTDTQYF. Here the CDR3 DNA reads TGTGCCAGCAGCTTTCCGGGACAGGGAAGCACAGATACGCAGTATTTT.

This chain connects TRBV7-2 to TRBJ2-7; D is possibly TRBD2 (6 bases). Trimming took off 8 bases at V and 3 bases at J, with 17 bases between the two ends. The CDR3 length is 14 residues. Per germline, CDR1 SGHTA and CDR2 FQGNSA. The CDR3 bases are TGTGCCAGCGCCCCTGGGGGGTCTAACTACGAGCAGTACTTC. Its protein product is CASAPGGSNYEQYF.

The chain carries TRBV6-6 and TRBJ1-5, with D hard to call. The CDR3 spans 14 residues. Germline V CDR1 and CDR2: MNHNY, SVGAGI (reference sequence). The V end lost 2 bases, the J end lost 2 bases, and 7 bases lay between the germline ends. CDR3 region: CASSYLVGNQPQHF. As DNA, the CDR3 is TGTGCCAGCAGTTACCTGGTGGGCAATCAGCCCCAGCATTTT.

The chain recombines TRBV5-1 with TRBJ1-4, with 8 bases lining up with TRBD1. The CDR3 extends over 15 amino acids. Germline V gene data show CDR1 as SGHRS and CDR2 as YFSETQ. V dropped 4 bases and J dropped 4; count of bases not matched to a gene: 6. In DNA, the CDR3 is TGCGCCAGCAGCCCGGGGACAGGAAATAATGAAAAACTGTTTTTT. This sequence encodes CASSPGTGNNEKLFF. The variable domain in full, completed from reference TRBV5-1 and TRBJ1-4, reads KAGVTQTPRYLIKTRGQQVTLSCSPISGHRSVSWYQQTPGQGLQFLFEYFSETQRNKGNFPGRFSGRQFSNSRSEMNVSTLELGDSALYLCASSPGTGNNEKLFFGSGTQLSVL.

This clone turned up a few times. The chain recombines TRBV30 with TRBJ2-5; perhaps TRBD1 as D (6 bases). The end of the DNA fits TRBJ2-7 better, so the J call may be wrong. The CDR3 covers 15 residues. Germline V lookup: CDR1 GTSNPN, CDR2 SVGIG (reference sequence). In DNA form, the CDR3 reads TGTGCCTGGAGTGTACAGCTCGGCAGGGGCTACGAGCAGTACTTC. Its translation is CAWSVQLGRGYEQYF.

The V call is TRBV29-1, the J call TRBJ1-2; D remains ambiguous. V lost 6 bases to trimming and J lost 2 bases, with 10 bases between them. Germline V gene sequence: CDR1 SQVTM, CDR2 ANQGSEA. The CDR3 runs 12 residues. Here the CDR3 DNA reads TGCAGCGTCCGTCCGGAGAACTATGGCTACACCTTC. As protein: CSVRPENYGYTF.

This chain uses TRBV9 with TRBJ2-3; 11 nucleotides match TRBD2. Trimming at V came to 3 bases and at J to 4 bases, leaving 7 bases not matched to a gene. The CDR3 totals 16 residues. The germline V gene has CDR1 SGDLS and CDR2 YYNGEE. CDR3 sequence: CASSAVLAGAPDTQYF. The CDR3 region has the DNA TGTGCCAGCAGCGCCGTACTAGCGGGGGCCCCAGATACGCAGTATTTT.

The rearrangement links TRBV5-1 to TRBJ2-3; D is unresolved. Germline CDR1 and CDR2: SGHRS and YFSETQ. The length of the CDR3 is 15 residues. The V end was cut by 1 base, the J end by 0 bases, with 9 bases between. The CDR3 DNA sequence: TGCGCCAGCAGCTTGTTTGGGTTGAGCACAGATACGCAGTATTTT. This translates into CASSLFGLSTDTQYF.

This chain uses TRBV4-2 with TRBJ2-7, with a tentative D call TRBD2 (5 bases). The CDR3 has 15 amino acids. Germline values: CDR1 LGHNA, CDR2 YNFKEQ. V lost 8 bases, J lost 1 base, and 18 bases lay in between. This CDR3 reads CASGPASSSSYEQYF. CDR3 sequence (DNA): TGTGCCAGCGGGCCCGCTTCTAGCTCTTCCTACGAGCAGTACTTC.

In this sample, this clone turned up a few times. The rearrangement uses TRBV6-1 and TRBJ1-2, with unresolved D. The CDR3 extends over 13 amino acids. Germline V lookup: CDR1 MNHNS, CDR2 SASEGT. V dropped 6 bases and J dropped 2 bases, with 10 bases sitting between them. The DNA of the CDR3 is TGTGCCAGCAGGAGGGAAATAAACTATGGCTACACCTTC. Its protein product is CASRREINYGYTF.

This clone was counted only a few times. The chain uses TRBV18 and TRBJ1-1, with 7 positions matching TRBD1. Looked up from germline, CDR1 is KGHSH and CDR2 is LQKENI. Losses at the gene ends were 5 bases for V and 3 bases for J; bases not matched to a gene: 6. CDR3 length equals 14 residues. The CDR3 is CASSSRGGDTEAFF. The CDR3 DNA reads TGTGCCAGCTCAAGCAGGGGGGGCGACACTGAAGCTTTCTTT.

This clone was found a few times. The chain employs TRBV4-1 and TRBJ2-1; D unresolved. CDR1 is MGHRA and CDR2 is YSYEKL in the germline V gene. This CDR3 has 14 residues. The V end was cut by 4 bases, the J end by 5 bases, with 12 bases between. CDR3 coding DNA: TGCGCCAGCAGCCGACCTATTGTAAACAATGAGCAGTTCTTC. This codes for CASSRPIVNNEQFF.

A few counts support this clone. The gene calls are TRBV30 and TRBJ2-7; D may match TRBD1 or TRBD2 (5 bases each). The CDR3 extends over 15 amino acids. With 3 bases removed from V and 3 bases from J, the gap between germline ends came to 18 bases. Looked up from germline, CDR1 is GTSNPN and CDR2 is SVGIG (reference sequence). Here the CDR3 reads CAWSTAGTASYEQYF. The CDR3 bases are TGTGCCTGGAGCACTGCCGGGACGGCGAGCTACGAGCAGTACTTC.

This clone occurred a few times. V is TRBV18 and J is TRBJ2-2, with D possibly TRBD1 on 5 matching bases. Germline V gene sequence: CDR1 KGHSH, CDR2 LQKENI. The CDR3 contains 13 residues. V shed 4 bases and J shed 7 bases, with 10 bases lying between them. The CDR3 here is CASSRDRNGELFF. The DNA of the CDR3 is TGTGCCAGCTCACGAGACAGAAACGGGGAGCTGTTTTTT.

The chain recombines TRBV11-2 with TRBJ2-3; tentative D call: TRBD1 (6 bases). The CDR3 is 17 residues long. V lost 2 bases to trimming and J lost 6 bases, with 21 bases between them. Per the germline V gene, CDR1 is SGHAT and CDR2 is FQNNGV. CDR3 nucleotides: TGTGCCAGCAGCTTACGGCAGGGGACACGGGTCGGGGATACGCAGTATTTT. This encodes CASSLRQGTRVGDTQYF.

This clone was found a few times. The J gene is TRBJ1-3, the V gene TRBV2, with D maybe TRBD1 (5 bases). Trimming removed 6 bases at V and 0 bases at J, with 9 bases between. CDR1 and CDR2 from the germline V gene are SNHLY and FYNNEI. The CDR3 contains 14 residues. In nucleotides, the CDR3 is TGTGCCAGCAGAGCTACAGGCTCTGGAAACACCATATATTTT. Protein product: CASRATGSGNTIYF.

The rearrangement uses TRBV29-1 and TRBJ2-5; no clear D. Germline V gene sequence: CDR1 SQVTM, CDR2 ANQGSEA. V lost 4 bases and J lost 5, with 11 bases in between. The CDR3 runs to 12 residues. CDR3 loop: CSVALGLETQYF. The CDR3 DNA follows: TGCAGCGTTGCCCTAGGTTTGGAGACCCAGTACTTC.

The rearrangement joins TRBV28 to TRBJ1-2, with D maybe TRBD1 (6 bases). From germline, CDR1 is MDHEN and CDR2 SYDVKM. V was pared by 3 bases and J by 8 bases, with 10 bases between. This CDR3 is built from 12 residues. The CDR3 sequence is CASSLAGAGYTF. As DNA, the CDR3 is TGTGCCAGCAGTTTGGCAGGGGCCGGCTACACCTTC.